A selection of T cell receptor beta chains follows, all from one sample in a study of cytomegalovirus exposure and HLA in healthy donors. Sequencing was performed with immunoSEQ multiplex PCR; in TCRdb, only in-frame clones are kept and a portion is missing. The table records some 200,000 clones, approximately 70% of them present only once. The sequencing sample was made of PBMCs. These receptors all come from a man in his forties or fifties in good health and CMV-seropositive. CDR3s leave out the opening cysteine and the closing phenylalanine or tryptophan. The order of the fields is V gene, CDR3 protein.

>TRBV4-3
ASSQARRGNSPLH
>TRBV28
ASSFAGTNEKLF
>TRBV5-1
ASSPEPGRGNQPQH
>TRBV19
ASSVYRGEAF
>TRBV19
ASSIGPGADTQY
>TRBV5-1
ASSLGQVNSGANVLT
>TRBV13
ASSHRTSGGYYEQY
>TRBV18
ASSPTDFNEKLF
>TRBV2
ASSDRDRGPSNEKLF
>TRBV15
AASRDSGRGPQETQY
>TRBV4-1
ASRLGGPGTGELF
>TRBV6-1
ASSVGGSSYEQY
>TRBV11-3
ASSLATVGNEQF
>TRBV5-1
ASSSGTGRLNTEAF
>TRBV5-1
ASRSDTGANVLT
>TRBV7-8
ASSLDRVQPQH
>TRBV5-1
ASSSDGQLNSPLH
>TRBV10-3
AIRVQGLGNTIY
>TRBV13
ASSFGTLDFTDTQY
>TRBV5-1
ASSEGTSGRDEQF
>TRBV6-4
ASSASGGNTEAF
>TRBV5-1
ASSLGSGRIEAF
>TRBV7-2
ASSLSGSPLH
>TRBV5-4
ASSLGGVLPVSTNEKLF
>TRBV11-2
ASSGGPAQQETQY
>TRBV19
ASSIEGGGFNSPLH
>TRBV5-1
ASSSPGGLAKNIQY
>TRBV6-6
ASRGPSTDTQY
>TRBV4-1
ASSQGLNQPQH
>TRBV13
ASSSMPTSGGSYNEQF
>TRBV13
ASSPWTSGTYNEQF
>TRBV15
ATRGGEKLF
>TRBV6-5
ASSGRQGYEQY
>TRBV18
ASSRGGQETQY
>TRBV5-1
ASSASRGRGETQY
>TRBV7-7
ASSLDYGGTDTQY
>TRBV4-2
ASSRHRNEKLF
>TRBV18
ASSPLGSSGTYEQY
>TRBV4-1
ASSQVSGSSYEQY
>TRBV7-3
ASSRASSYEQY
>TRBV4-1
ASSPRLAGLPRGTGELF
>TRBV2
ASSEGTGSYEQY
>TRBV4-1
ASSQEIQGNNEQF
>TRBV2
ASRQGSYGYT
>TRBV6-1
ASSVNHGDSYNEQF
>TRBV21-1
ASTLGGGPHSNQPQH
>TRBV11-3
ASSPLGANVLT
>TRBV19
ASRSGGGYYGYT
>TRBV28
ASSPHYEQY
>TRBV11-3
ASSPGVANTGELF
>TRBV7-8
ASSRMGQGMMNEQF
>TRBV27
ASSPAGGGGYT
>TRBV4-2
ASSPLPGLAGAYEQY
>TRBV5-6
ASSLEGGRHEQF
>TRBV7-2
ASSRQPNTEAF
>TRBV7-9
ASSLGSGGGQIEQY
>TRBV4-3
ASSLRGTYGYT
>TRBV6-1
ASRASGVEEQF